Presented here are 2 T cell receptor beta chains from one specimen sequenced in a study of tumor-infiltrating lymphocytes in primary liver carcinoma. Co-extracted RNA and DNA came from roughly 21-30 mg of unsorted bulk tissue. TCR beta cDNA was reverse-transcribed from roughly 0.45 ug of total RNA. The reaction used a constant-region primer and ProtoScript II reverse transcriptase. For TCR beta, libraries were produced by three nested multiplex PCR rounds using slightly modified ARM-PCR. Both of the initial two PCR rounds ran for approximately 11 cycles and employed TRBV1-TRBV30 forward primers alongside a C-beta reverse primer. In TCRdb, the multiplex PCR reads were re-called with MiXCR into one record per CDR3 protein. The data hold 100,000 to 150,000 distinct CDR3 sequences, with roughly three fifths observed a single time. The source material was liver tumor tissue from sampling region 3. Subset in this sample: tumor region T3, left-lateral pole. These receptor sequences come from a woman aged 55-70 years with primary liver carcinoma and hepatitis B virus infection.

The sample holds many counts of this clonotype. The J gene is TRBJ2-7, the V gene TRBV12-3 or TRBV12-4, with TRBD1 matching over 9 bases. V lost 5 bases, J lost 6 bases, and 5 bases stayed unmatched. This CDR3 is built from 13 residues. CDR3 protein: CASSTGTGFEQYF. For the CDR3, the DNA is TGTGCCAGCAGTACCGGGACAGGGTTCGAGCAGTACTTC.

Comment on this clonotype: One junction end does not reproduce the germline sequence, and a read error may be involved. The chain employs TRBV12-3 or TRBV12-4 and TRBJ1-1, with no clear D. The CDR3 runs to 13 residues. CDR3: CASSGLENTGAFF. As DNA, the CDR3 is TGTGCCAGCAGTGGACTGGAGAACACTGGAGCTTTCTTT.